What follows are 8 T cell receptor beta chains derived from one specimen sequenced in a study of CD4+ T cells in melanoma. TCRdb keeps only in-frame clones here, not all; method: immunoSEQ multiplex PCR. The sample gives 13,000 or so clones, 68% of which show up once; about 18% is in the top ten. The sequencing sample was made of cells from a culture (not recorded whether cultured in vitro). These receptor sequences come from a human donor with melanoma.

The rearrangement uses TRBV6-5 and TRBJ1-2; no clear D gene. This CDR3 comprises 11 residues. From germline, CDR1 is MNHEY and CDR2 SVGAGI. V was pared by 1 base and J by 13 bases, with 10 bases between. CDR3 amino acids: CASSYFGVLTF. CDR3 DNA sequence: TGTGCCAGCAGTTACTTTGGAGTCCTCACCTTC.

The CDR3 protein is CASSQGVLTGGSYEQYF. DNA for the CDR3: TGTGCCAGCAGCCAAGGAGTCCTGACAGGGGGCTCTTACGAGCAGTACTTC. This sequence joins TRBV14 and TRBJ2-7, with 10 bases identical to TRBD1. This CDR3 comprises 17 residues. Per germline, CDR1 SGHDN and CDR2 FVKESK. V shed 1 base, J shed 4 bases, and the junction held 10 bases outside the gene matches.

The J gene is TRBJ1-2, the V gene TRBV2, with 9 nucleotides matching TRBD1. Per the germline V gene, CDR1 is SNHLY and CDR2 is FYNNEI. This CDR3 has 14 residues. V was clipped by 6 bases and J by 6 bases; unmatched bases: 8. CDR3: CASRASTGGHGYTF. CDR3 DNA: TGTGCCAGCAGGGCTAGCACAGGGGGCCATGGCTACACCTTC.

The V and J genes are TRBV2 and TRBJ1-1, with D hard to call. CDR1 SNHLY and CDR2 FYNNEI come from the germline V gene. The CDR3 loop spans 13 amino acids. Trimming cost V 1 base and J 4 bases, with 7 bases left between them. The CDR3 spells CASSEGRSTEAFF. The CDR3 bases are TGTGCCAGCAGTGAAGGGCGGAGCACTGAAGCTTTCTTT.

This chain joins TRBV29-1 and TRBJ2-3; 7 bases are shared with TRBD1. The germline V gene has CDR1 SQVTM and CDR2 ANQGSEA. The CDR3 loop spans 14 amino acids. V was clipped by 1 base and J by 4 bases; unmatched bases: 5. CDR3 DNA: TGCAGCGTTGAAGTGGGTCAGGGGGCAGATACGCAGTATTTT. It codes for CSVEVGQGADTQYF.

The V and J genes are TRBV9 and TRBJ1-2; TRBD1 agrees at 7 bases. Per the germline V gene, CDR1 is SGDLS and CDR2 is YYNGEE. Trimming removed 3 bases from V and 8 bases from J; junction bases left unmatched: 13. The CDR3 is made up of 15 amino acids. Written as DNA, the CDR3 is TGTGCCAGCAGCGGTAGACAGGGACTGTCACGGGGCTACACCTTC. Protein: CASSGRQGLSRGYTF.

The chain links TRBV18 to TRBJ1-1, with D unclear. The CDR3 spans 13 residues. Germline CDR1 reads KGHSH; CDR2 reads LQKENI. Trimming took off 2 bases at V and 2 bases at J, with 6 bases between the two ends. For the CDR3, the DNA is TGTGCCAGCTCACCATTCAGAAACACTGAAGCTTTCTTT. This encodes CASSPFRNTEAFF.

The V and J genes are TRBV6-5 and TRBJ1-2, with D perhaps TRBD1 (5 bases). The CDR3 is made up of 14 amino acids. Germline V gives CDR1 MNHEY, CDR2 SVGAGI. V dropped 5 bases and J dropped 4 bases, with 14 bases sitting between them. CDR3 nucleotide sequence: TGTGCCAGCAGTGAGGGGACGGGACTCTATGGCTACACCTTC. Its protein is CASSEGTGLYGYTF.